This TCR beta chain was sequenced during a study of T cell repertoires in cytomegalovirus infection. This clonotype was seen a few times. Its antigen is unidentified. CDR1 is SGHTA, CDR2 FQGNSA, per germline. The V gene lost 3 bases and the J gene lost 5 bases, with 10 bases spanning the gap. CDR3 length: 13 amino acids. TCRdb reanalysed the reads using MiXCR and keeps one entry per CDR3 protein. The sample lists under 450,000 distinct CDR3 sequences, 34% occurring once. The TCR was taken from a human donor in good health (CMV status not recorded). Some clones in this sample may be carry-over from other donors' samples. Specimen: cultured PBMCs, collected from culture after CMV antigen stimulation. The V gene is TRBV7-2, the J gene TRBJ2-5; D unresolved. CDR3 loop: CASSLEVWETQYF. CDR3 nucleotides: TGTGCCAGCAGCTTGGAAGTGTGGGAGACCCAGTACTTC.